This section outlines one TCR beta chain sequence together with its context. This entry belongs to a study of cytomegalovirus exposure and HLA in healthy donors. V lost 0 bases and J 3 bases, leaving 17 bases between the germline ends. Germline V gives CDR1 MNHEY, CDR2 SMNVEV (reference sequence). CDR3 length: 17 residues. The protocol was immunoSEQ multiplex PCR, while the TCRdb copy is restricted to in-frame clones and leaves out a portion. Of 55,000 to 75,000 clones in the sample, almost 97% were seen once. V and J are TRBV27 and TRBJ1-1, with D possibly being TRBD1 (6 bases). The sequence derives from a woman under 30 in good health and CMV-seronegative. Source material: PBMCs. The CDR3 bases are TGTGCCAGCAGTTTATCGGCCCAGGGGCCCCTTCACACTGAAGCTTTCTTT. It translates to CASSLSAQGPLHTEAFF.